These T cell receptor beta chains were read from a single sample in a study of CD8 T cells in ankylosing spondylitis. TCRdb re-called the 5' RACE reads with MiXCR, one entry per CDR3 protein. The sample lists 25,000 to 35,000 distinct CDR3 sequences; more than 13% were seen once. Sequencing was performed on blood. The receptors were gathered from a male donor with ankylosing spondylitis or in good health (not recorded which). Each CDR3 is given without its conserved first and last residue. Expanded clones are given a class, and other clones once, few, many or no size at all.

TRBV11-2 | few | ASSLGGSTGELF
TRBV29-1 | - | SVVWGWELF
TRBV4-2 | few | ASSQEKFGSEKLF
TRBV7-2 | few | ASSLRRGYNEQF
TRBV20-1 | - | SASPNSPQSNQPQH
TRBV24-1 | - | ATSRGPTGELF
TRBV20-1 | few | SAQFQETQY
TRBV6-1 | - | ASSEAMGYEQY
TRBV27 | - | ASSTRPGGTTDTQY
TRBV11-3 | - | ASSRDMNTEAF
TRBV27 | - | ASRTGIRELF
TRBV5-1 | - | ASSLSVGTPSYEQY
TRBV5-5 | - | ASSLTRALVNEQF
TRBV19 | few | ASSFSTGLGETQY
TRBV28 | - | ASSFRTNTEAF
TRBV5-6 | few | ASSSMWDGYT
TRBV27 | - | ASSLEGNSYNEQF
TRBV6-1 | - | ASSEDGGLDSPLH
TRBV7-2 | few | ASSLYASGRGEQF
TRBV12-3/TRBV12-4 | - | ASGFGIPEGTQY
TRBV6-2/TRBV6-3 | few | ASRDSSYNEQF
TRBV28 | few | ASQDRATEKLF
TRBV5-1 | - | ASSLEGSESNEQF
TRBV9 | few | ASSVGPESTDTQY
TRBV19 | - | ASKDSGDTGELF
TRBV28 | - | ASVSGLGTDTQY
TRBV29-1 | once | SVSGKSYEQY
TRBV11-2 | - | ASSLGTGVNSPLH
TRBV2 | few | ASSETQGVNEQF
TRBV5-1 | few | ASSARQETQY
TRBV6-2/TRBV6-3 | - | ASSSFGEQY
TRBV24-1 | few | ATGDRNTGELF
TRBV7-2 | - | ASSYPRFRQGGYTDTQY
TRBV5-1 | - | ASSNPRSTDTQY
TRBV7-9 | - | ASSPGQGSFQY
TRBV28 | few | ASSSRDRGPQETQY
TRBV7-8 | - | ASSLVQGSNQPQH
TRBV24-1 | - | ATSDFGTWELF
TRBV4-3 | few | ASSQEKRALYNEQF
TRBV9 | few | ASSFRGTGDTQY
TRBV29-1 | few | SVGGRTGENIQY
TRBV3-1 | - | ASSQDTVTGNIQY
TRBV6-1 | - | ASSRDFESSYNEQF
TRBV18 | - | ASSPLGTSGISTDTQY
TRBV29-1 | - | SVAWRANEKLF